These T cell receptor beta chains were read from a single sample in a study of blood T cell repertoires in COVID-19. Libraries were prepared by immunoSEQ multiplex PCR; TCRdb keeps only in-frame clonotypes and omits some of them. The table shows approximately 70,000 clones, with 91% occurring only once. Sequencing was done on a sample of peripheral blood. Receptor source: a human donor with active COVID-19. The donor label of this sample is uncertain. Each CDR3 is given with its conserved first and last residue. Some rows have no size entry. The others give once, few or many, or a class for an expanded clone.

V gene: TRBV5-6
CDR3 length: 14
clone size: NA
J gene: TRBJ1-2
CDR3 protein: CASSLVDRGGGYTF

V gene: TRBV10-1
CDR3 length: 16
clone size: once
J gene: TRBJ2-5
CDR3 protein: CASSGGMTGVGETQYF

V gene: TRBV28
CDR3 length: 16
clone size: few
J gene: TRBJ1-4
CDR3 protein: CASSLQGSTRNEKLFF

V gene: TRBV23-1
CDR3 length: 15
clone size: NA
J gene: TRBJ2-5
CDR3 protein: CASSQSSRDEETQYF

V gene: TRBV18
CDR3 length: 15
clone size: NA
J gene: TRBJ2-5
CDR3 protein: CASSQSGQEQETQYF

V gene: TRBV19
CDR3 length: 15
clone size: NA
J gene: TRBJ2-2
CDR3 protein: CASRGRHLAAGELFF

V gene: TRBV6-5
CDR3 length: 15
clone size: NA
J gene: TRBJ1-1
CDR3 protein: CASSRLAGPDTEAFF

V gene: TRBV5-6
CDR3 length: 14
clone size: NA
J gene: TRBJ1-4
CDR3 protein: CASSTGTENEKLFF

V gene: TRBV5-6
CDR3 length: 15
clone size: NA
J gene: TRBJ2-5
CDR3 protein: CASSLGGGFGETQYF

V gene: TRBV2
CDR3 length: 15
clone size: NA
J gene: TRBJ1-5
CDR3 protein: CASSEERSRNQPQHF

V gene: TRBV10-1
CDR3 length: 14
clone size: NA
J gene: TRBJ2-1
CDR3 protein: CASSESEAYNEQFF

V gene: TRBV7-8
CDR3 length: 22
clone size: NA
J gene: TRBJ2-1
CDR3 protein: CASRNRTPGLAGARGSYNEQFF

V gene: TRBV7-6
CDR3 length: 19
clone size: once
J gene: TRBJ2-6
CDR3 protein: CASSPPGSALLSGANVLTF

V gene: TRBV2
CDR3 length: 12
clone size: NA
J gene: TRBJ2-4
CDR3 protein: CASSWGQTRWYF

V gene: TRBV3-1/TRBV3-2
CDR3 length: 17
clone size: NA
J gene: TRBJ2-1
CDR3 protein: CASSQKLTSGRFGEQFF

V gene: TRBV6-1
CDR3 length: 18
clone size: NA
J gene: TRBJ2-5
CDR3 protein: CASSEALWASGRGGTQYF

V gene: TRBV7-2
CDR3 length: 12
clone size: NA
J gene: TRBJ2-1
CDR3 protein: CASSLTHNEQFF

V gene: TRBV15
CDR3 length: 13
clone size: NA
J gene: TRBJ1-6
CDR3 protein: CATSRDRGSPLHF

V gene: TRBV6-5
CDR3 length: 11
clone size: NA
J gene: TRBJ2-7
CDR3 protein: CATGTLYEQYF

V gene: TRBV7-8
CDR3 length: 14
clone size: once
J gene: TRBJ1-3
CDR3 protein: CASSAWTALDTIYF

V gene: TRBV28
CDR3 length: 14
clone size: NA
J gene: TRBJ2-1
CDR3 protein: CASRELAAYGEQFF

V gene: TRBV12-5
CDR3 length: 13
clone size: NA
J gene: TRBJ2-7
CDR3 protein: CATSHGNTYEQYF

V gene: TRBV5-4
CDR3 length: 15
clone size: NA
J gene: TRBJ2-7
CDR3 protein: CASSPRGGSLYEQYF

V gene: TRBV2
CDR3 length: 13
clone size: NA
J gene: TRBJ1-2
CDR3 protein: CASSLGPNYGYTF

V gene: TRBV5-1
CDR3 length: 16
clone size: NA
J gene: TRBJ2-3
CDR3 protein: CASSLGGSVNTDTQYF

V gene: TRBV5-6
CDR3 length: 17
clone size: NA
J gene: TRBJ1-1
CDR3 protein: CASSPGGTGGTNTEAFF

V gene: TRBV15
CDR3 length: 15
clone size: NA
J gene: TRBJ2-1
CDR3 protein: CATSRGQAAYNEQFF

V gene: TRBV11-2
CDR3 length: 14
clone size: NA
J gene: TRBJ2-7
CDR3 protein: CASSREGQGPQQYF

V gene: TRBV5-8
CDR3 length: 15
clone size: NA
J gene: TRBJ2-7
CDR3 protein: CASSAPGYRREQQYF

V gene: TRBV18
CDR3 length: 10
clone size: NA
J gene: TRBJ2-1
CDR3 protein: CASTTEEQFF

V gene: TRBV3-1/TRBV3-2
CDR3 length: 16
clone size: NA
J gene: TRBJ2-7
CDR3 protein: CASSLEYGTGDYEQYF

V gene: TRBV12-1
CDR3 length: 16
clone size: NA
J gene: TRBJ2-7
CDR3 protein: CASSLRVLRAYYEQYF

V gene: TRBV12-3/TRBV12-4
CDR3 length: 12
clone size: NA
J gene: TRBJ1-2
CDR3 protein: CASSGQSYGYTF

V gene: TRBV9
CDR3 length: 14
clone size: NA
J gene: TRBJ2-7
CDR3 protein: CASSAHQGGYEQYF

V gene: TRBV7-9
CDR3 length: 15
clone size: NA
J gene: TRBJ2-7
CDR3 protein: CASTQWTSGPTEQYF

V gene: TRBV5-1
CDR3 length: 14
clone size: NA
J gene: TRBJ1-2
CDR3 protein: CASSLAEGAGGYTF

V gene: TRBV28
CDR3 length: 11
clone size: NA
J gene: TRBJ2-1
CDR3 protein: CASSRYNEQFF

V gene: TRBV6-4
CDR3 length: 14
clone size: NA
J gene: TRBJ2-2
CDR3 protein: CASSEGSSAGELFF

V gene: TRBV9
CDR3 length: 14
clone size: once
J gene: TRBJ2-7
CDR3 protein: CASSVGDRVSEQYF

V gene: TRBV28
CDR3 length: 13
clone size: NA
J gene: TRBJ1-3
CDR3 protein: CAAGLTSGNTIYF